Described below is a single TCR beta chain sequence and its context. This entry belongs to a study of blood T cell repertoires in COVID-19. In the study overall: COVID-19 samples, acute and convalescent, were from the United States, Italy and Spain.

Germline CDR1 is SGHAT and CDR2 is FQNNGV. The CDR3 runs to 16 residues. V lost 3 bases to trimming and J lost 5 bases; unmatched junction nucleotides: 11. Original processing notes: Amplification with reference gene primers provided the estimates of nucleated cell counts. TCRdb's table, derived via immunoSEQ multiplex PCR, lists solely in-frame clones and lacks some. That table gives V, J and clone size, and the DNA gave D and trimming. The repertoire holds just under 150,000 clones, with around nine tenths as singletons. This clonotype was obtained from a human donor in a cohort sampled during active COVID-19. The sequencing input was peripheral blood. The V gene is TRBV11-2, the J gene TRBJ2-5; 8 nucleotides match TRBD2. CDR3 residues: CASSFAGGGLEETQYF. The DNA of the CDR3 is TGTGCCAGCAGCTTTGCCGGGGGGGGCCTGGAGGAGACCCAGTACTTC. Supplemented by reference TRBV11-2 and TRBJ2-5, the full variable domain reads EAGVAQSPRYKIIEKRQSVAFWCNPISGHATLYWYQQILGQGPKLLIQFQNNGVVDDSQLPKDRFSAERLKGVDSTLKIQPAKLEDSAVYLCASSFAGGGLEETQYFGPGTRLLVL.